Listed here are 14 T cell receptor beta chains from one sample, sequenced in a study of cytomegalovirus exposure and HLA in healthy donors. Profiled with immunoSEQ multiplex PCR; TCRdb holds only in-frame clones, not every one. Here the sample spans about 200,000 clones, 75% to 85% being singletons. The source material was PBMCs. Receptor source: a woman in her 30s in good health and CMV-seropositive.

The chain recombines TRBV18 with TRBJ2-5; 11 nucleotides align to TRBD1. The V segment lost 6 bases and the J segment 5 bases; nucleotides outside the gene matches: 8. Germline CDR1 reads KGHSH; CDR2 reads LQKENI. This CDR3 is built from 15 residues. The CDR3 here is CASSPDRGRGETQYF. The DNA of the CDR3 is TGTGCCAGCTCGCCGGACAGGGGGCGCGGGGAGACCCAGTACTTC.

The V call is TRBV25-1, the J call TRBJ2-3; weak D call: TRBD2 (6 bases). In germline, CDR1 is MGHDK, CDR2 SYGVNS. CDR3 length: 14 residues. Trimming removed 1 base at V and 7 bases at J, with 12 bases between. The CDR3 reads CASSESGGINTQYF. The CDR3 DNA sequence: TGTGCCAGCAGTGAATCGGGCGGGATTAATACGCAGTATTTT.

This chain joins TRBV7-2 and TRBJ2-7; D is undetermined. V was cut by 5 bases and J by 2 bases, with 13 bases left in between. The CDR3 is 14 amino acids. The germline CDR1 and CDR2 sequences are SGHTA and FQGNSA. CDR3 residues: CASSPRSGPYEQYF. CDR3 coding DNA: TGTGCCAGCAGCCCAAGGTCAGGTCCCTACGAGCAGTACTTC.

The rearrangement links TRBV11-2 to TRBJ1-2; D may be TRBD1 (5 bases). The length of the CDR3 is 16 residues. Per the germline V gene, CDR1 is SGHAT and CDR2 is FQNNGV. Trimming pared 5 bases from V and 4 bases from J, leaving 20 bases between. CDR3 protein: CASSPGDSRTLYGYTF. CDR3 coding DNA: TGTGCCAGCAGCCCAGGAGACAGTAGAACCCTCTATGGCTACACCTTC.

The chain carries TRBV11-2 and TRBJ2-1; D not certain. The germline gives CDR1 SGHAT, CDR2 FQNNGV. The germline V and J ends were trimmed by 0 bases and 7 bases, with 4 bases remaining between them. The CDR3 loop spans 12 amino acids. The CDR3 loop reads CASSLDRNEQFF. The CDR3 bases are TGTGCCAGCAGCTTAGATCGGAATGAGCAGTTCTTC.

The table lists this clone with many counts. The chain has TRBV6-6 and TRBJ2-1; 7 positions match TRBD2. CDR3 length equals 15 residues. V shed 2 bases, J shed 3 bases, and the junction held 4 bases outside the gene matches. Germline CDR1 is MNHNY and CDR2 is SVGAGI (reference sequence). The CDR3 DNA follows: TGTGCCAGCAGTTACGAACGGGAGGTCTACAATGAGCAGTTCTTC. Its protein product is CASSYEREVYNEQFF.

There are a few counts of this clone. J is TRBJ1-4 and V is TRBV7-9; D not certain. This CDR3 spans 13 amino acids. The germline V gene has CDR1 SEHNR and CDR2 FQNEAQ (reference sequence). Trimming shortened V by 1 base and J by 6 bases, and 6 bases separated the two germline ends. CDR3 residues: CASSLGEYEKLFF. The CDR3 region has the DNA TGTGCCAGCAGCTTAGGGGAGTATGAAAAACTGTTTTTT.

This sequence joins TRBV27 and TRBJ1-5; D call uncertain. The CDR3 consists of 12 residues. The germline V gene has CDR1 MNHEY and CDR2 SMNVEV (reference sequence). Trimming shortened V by 3 bases and J by 3 bases, and 3 bases separated the two germline ends. The CDR3 DNA follows: TGTGCCAGCAGTTTTATCAATCAGCCCCAGCATTTT. Translated, it gives CASSFINQPQHF.

The chain carries TRBV7-8 and TRBJ1-2, with D possibly matching TRBD1 (6 bases). The CDR3 is 13 residues long. V was cut by 3 bases and J by 2 bases, with 7 bases left in between. Germline V lookup: CDR1 SGHVS, CDR2 FQNEAQ. The CDR3 DNA follows: TGTGCCAGCAGCTTGGGGACAAACTATGGCTACACCTTC. This sequence encodes CASSLGTNYGYTF.

V usage is TRBV9 and J usage is TRBJ2-3; TRBD1 might be the D (6 bases). There are 14 residues in the CDR3. V lost 2 bases, J lost 4 bases, and 11 bases lay in between. Per germline, CDR1 SGDLS and CDR2 YYNGEE. For the CDR3, the DNA is TGTGCCAGCAGCGTTAGGGCAGGGGCAGATACGCAGTATTTT. It is translated as CASSVRAGADTQYF. The variable domain in full, with the rest retrieved from reference TRBV9 and TRBJ2-3, is DSGVTQTPKHLITATGQRVTLRCSPRSGDLSVYWYQQSLDQGLQFLIQYYNGEERAKGNILERFSAQQFPDLHSELNLSSLELGDSALYFCASSVRAGADTQYFGPGTRLTVL.

This chain joins TRBV10-2 and TRBJ2-2; D might be TRBD1 (5 bases). This CDR3 contains 15 residues. Germline V gene data show CDR1 as WSHSY and CDR2 as SAAADI. Trimming shortened V by 4 bases and J by 6 bases, and 15 bases separated the two germline ends. The CDR3 region is CASSGTKGAPGELFF. For the CDR3, the DNA is TGCGCCAGCAGTGGGACAAAAGGCGCCCCCGGGGAGCTGTTTTTT.

The gene calls are TRBV29-1 and TRBJ2-7; TRBD2 matches 13 bases. The CDR3 runs to 15 residues. Germline assignment: CDR1 SQVTM and CDR2 ANQGSEA. V gave up 7 bases and J gave up 2 bases; unmatched junction bases: 8. The CDR3 here is CSGGLAGDPPYEQYF. The CDR3 nucleotides read TGCAGCGGTGGACTAGCGGGAGATCCCCCCTACGAGCAGTACTTC.

This chain connects TRBV6-5 to TRBJ2-1; weak D call: TRBD1 (5 bases). The CDR3 spans 15 residues. Trimming shortened V by 8 bases and J by 2 bases, and 16 bases separated the two germline ends. The germline CDR1 and CDR2 sequences are MNHEY and SVGAGI. The CDR3 DNA sequence: TGTGCCAGCCAACTGGGGCAGATCCCCTACAATGAGCAGTTCTTC. This codes for CASQLGQIPYNEQFF.

This clone appeared a single time. This chain connects TRBV5-1 to TRBJ2-7, with 7 bases that match TRBD1. The CDR3 has 15 residues. Germline values: CDR1 SGHRS, CDR2 YFSETQ. J gave up 1 base and V 2 bases, and 6 bases lay outside the gene matches. The CDR3 coding sequence is TGCGCCAGCAGCTTTACGGGACAGAGGTCCTACGAGCAGTACTTC. It specifies CASSFTGQRSYEQYF.